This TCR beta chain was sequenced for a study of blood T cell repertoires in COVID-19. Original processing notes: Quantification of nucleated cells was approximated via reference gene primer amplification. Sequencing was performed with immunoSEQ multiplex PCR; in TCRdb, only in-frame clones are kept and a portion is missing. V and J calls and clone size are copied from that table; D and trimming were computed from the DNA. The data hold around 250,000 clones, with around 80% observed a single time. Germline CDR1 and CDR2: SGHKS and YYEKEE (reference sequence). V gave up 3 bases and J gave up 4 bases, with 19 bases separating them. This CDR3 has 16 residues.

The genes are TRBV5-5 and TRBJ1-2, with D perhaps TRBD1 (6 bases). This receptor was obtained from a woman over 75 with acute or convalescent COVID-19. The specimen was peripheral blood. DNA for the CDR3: TGTGCCAGCAGCTCGCTTTCAGGGGCTCAATCCTATGGCTACACCTTC. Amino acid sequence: CASSSLSGAQSYGYTF.